A selection of T cell receptor beta chains follows, all from one sample in a study of OX40 agonist ivuxolimab in advanced cancers. Profiled with immunoSEQ multiplex PCR; TCRdb holds only in-frame clones, not every one. The sample has more than 85,000 clones, 91% seen once. Sample: CD4+ or CD8+ T cells sorted from blood, taken in a trial of the OX40 agonist ivuxolimab. These receptors came from an adult with an advanced solid tumor such as melanoma, head and neck, liver or kidney cancer. Each CDR3 is given with its conserved first and last residue. A D gene is named only where the DNA matches it firmly. The size entry is marked missing in some rows and otherwise reads once, few, many or a size class.

d_gene	v_gene	abundance	j_gene	CDR3aa	CDR3nt
TRBD1	TRBV7-6	-	TRBJ2-2	CASSLRDRGTGELFF	TGTGCCAGCAGCTTGAGGGACAGGGGTACCGGGGAGCTGTTTTTT
TRBD1	TRBV28	-	TRBJ1-2	CASRPNTGANLFNYGYTF	TGTGCCAGCAGGCCCAATACAGGGGCGAATCTTTTTAACTATGGCTACACCTTC
TRBD2	TRBV5-1	once	TRBJ2-7	CASSAGGTVYEQYF	TGCGCCAGCAGCGCGGGGGGGACAGTCTACGAGCAGTACTTC
-	TRBV29-1	-	TRBJ1-4	CSVQGSNEKLFF	TGCAGCGTTCAGGGATCTAATGAAAAACTGTTTTTT
TRBD1	TRBV18	-	TRBJ2-5	CASSPGTGIRETQYF	TGTGCCAGCTCACCAGGGACAGGGATCCGGGAGACCCAGTACTTC
-	TRBV21-1	-	TRBJ1-2	CASSKRTNYGYTF	TGTGCCAGCAGCAAGCGGACAAACTATGGCTACACCTTC
-	TRBV6-6	-	TRBJ2-6	CASRRTDGANVLTF	TGTGCCAGCCGCCGGACAGATGGGGCCAACGTCCTGACTTTC
TRBD2	TRBV4-1	-	TRBJ2-2	CAGRTSPTSYTTGELFF	TGCGCCGGGAGGACTAGCCCAACTTCATACACTACCGGGGAGCTGTTTTTT
TRBD2	TRBV6-5	-	TRBJ2-7	CASSYSGGSYEQYF	TGTGCCAGCAGTTATAGCGGGGGCTCCTACGAGCAGTACTTC
-	TRBV7-8	-	TRBJ2-3	CASSSTGQDTQYF	TGTGCCAGCAGCTCCACAGGTCAAGATACGCAGTATTTT
TRBD1	TRBV5-1	-	TRBJ2-7	CASGRDRVYEQYF	TGCGCCAGCGGCCGGGACAGAGTCTACGAGCAGTACTTC
-	TRBV11-2	-	TRBJ2-7	CASSLAWRNEQYF	TGTGCCAGCAGCTTAGCATGGCGAAACGAGCAGTACTTC
TRBD1	TRBV5-4	-	TRBJ1-2	CASSWDRSNSYGYTF	TGTGCCAGCAGCTGGGACAGAAGCAATTCCTATGGCTACACCTTC
-	TRBV7-2	-	TRBJ2-7	CASSWGGIYEQYF	TGTGCCAGCAGCTGGGGCGGGATCTACGAGCAGTACTTC
-	TRBV5-1	-	TRBJ2-7	CASRTEASYEQYF	TGCGCCAGCAGGACCGAAGCGTCCTACGAGCAGTACTTC
TRBD2	TRBV29-1	-	TRBJ2-2	CSVGGTSSTGELFF	TGCAGCGTTGGAGGGACTAGTTCCACCGGGGAGCTGTTTTTT
-	TRBV6-6	-	TRBJ1-1	CASSYVRRANTEAFF	TGTGCCAGCAGTTACGTCCGGAGGGCGAACACTGAAGCTTTCTTT
-	TRBV4-2	-	TRBJ2-7	CASSQQSGTSTYEQYF	TGTGCCAGCAGCCAACAATCCGGGACTTCAACCTACGAGCAGTACTTC
-	TRBV11-2	-	TRBJ1-1	CASSLGGWVSEAFF	TGTGCCAGCAGCTTAGGGGGTTGGGTATCTGAAGCTTTCTTT
-	TRBV2	-	TRBJ2-1	CASVRRGGYNEQFF	TGTGCCAGCGTTCGCAGGGGAGGCTACAATGAGCAGTTCTTC
-	TRBV18	-	TRBJ2-5	CASSPGLGETQYF	TGTGCCAGCTCACCCGGGTTGGGAGAGACCCAGTACTTC
-	TRBV6-5	once	TRBJ2-7	CASTDAYEQYF	TGTGCCAGCACGGACGCCTACGAGCAGTACTTC
TRBD1	TRBV27	-	TRBJ2-1	CASSLNHRDRLTNEQFF	TGTGCCAGCAGTCTAAATCACCGGGACAGGCTCACCAATGAGCAGTTCTTC
TRBD2	TRBV6-6	-	TRBJ2-2	CASSRLAGGAGELFF	TGTGCCAGCAGCCGACTAGCGGGGGGAGCCGGGGAGCTGTTTTTT
-	TRBV28	-	TRBJ2-7	CASTRGYEQYF	TGTGCCAGCACCCGGGGCTACGAGCAGTACTTC
-	TRBV4-1	-	TRBJ2-4	CASSRNRDGENIQYF	TGCGCCAGCAGCCGGAACCGGGACGGTGAAAACATTCAGTACTTC
-	TRBV29-1	-	TRBJ1-5	CSVAEGRQPQHF	TGCAGCGTCGCGGAGGGTCGCCAGCCCCAGCATTTT